Included here is one T cell receptor beta chain sequence, with context. The record originates from a study of shared clonotypes between healthy human individuals. Trimming cost V 6 bases and J 2 bases; bases outside gene matches: 3. Germline CDR1 is MDHEN and CDR2 is SYDVKM. This CDR3 has 15 amino acids. Sorted-subset replicate PCR reactions contained 200 to 250 ng DNA, corresponding to about 30,000 T cell genomes. The repertoire was sequenced with immunoSEQ multiplex PCR; TCRdb's copy has only in-frame clones and lacks some. The sample shows about 380,000 clones, about 96% of them seen only once. The sequence came from a man aged 25 to 45 in good health. The chain couples TRBV28 to TRBJ2-7; 14 bases line up with TRBD2. What was sequenced was memory CD8+ T cells sorted from blood. As to subset: CD45RO+ cells pooled with CCR7-negative TemRA cells. The CDR3 coding sequence is TGTGCCAGCAGCCAGACTAGCGGGAGGGCCTACGAGCAGTACTTC. It yields the protein CASSQTSGRAYEQYF.